This T cell receptor (beta chain) comes out of a study of T-cell reconstitution after alpha-beta-depleted transplantation in children. General study results and limits: By one year post-transplant, T-cell counts and diversity largely arose from T cells that were newly produced. Diversity of TCRbeta at day 60 was high in some patients, arising from surviving recipient T cells and thymic progenitors.

In this sample, this clonotype turned up a few times. What it binds is not known. Using unique molecular identifiers, the investigators prepared the TCRbeta library. TCRdb used MiXCR to reprocess the PCR reads, holding one entry per CDR3 protein. The data show about 980,000 distinct CDR3 sequences, about 29% seen once. The CDR3 extends over 18 amino acids. The germline V and J ends were trimmed by 2 bases and 0 bases, with 14 bases remaining between them. From germline, CDR1 is MNHEY and CDR2 SVGEGT. The source material was PBMCs, mostly from graft donor cells, sampled 360 days after TCRalphabeta/CD19-depleted stem cell transplant. The origin of this receptor is a boy under two years old who had a stem cell transplant for SCID, so the T cells may come from the graft donor. The chain recombines TRBV6-2 or TRBV6-3 with TRBJ2-6; the D is unclear. The DNA of the CDR3 is TGTGCCAGCAGTTACCGAGGCGCGGTCAGCTCTGGGGCCAACGTCCTGACTTTC. Amino acids: CASSYRGAVSSGANVLTF.